This T cell receptor beta chain is drawn from a study of T cells after yellow fever vaccination. As regards this clonotype: Its cognate antigen is unknown.

One entry per CDR3 protein, called by TCRdb with MiXCR from the 5' RACE reads. The table lists roughly 330,000 distinct CDR3 sequences, about 4% of them singletons. Broader study findings: A secondary response was less intense yet reached its peak sooner, at day 5 versus 15.

Sequenced material: PBMCs, taken 5 days after the yellow fever booster vaccination. The origin of this receptor is a young man who received the YFV17D yellow fever vaccine.

For the CDR3, the DNA is TGTGCCAGCAGTTATTCGCAGGTCTACAATGAGCAGTTCTTC. Translation gives CASSYSQVYNEQFF. The J gene is TRBJ2-1, the V gene TRBV6-5; D uncertain. The CDR3 loop spans 14 amino acids. CDR1 and CDR2 (germline): MNHEY, SVGAGI. V gave up 3 bases and J gave up 3 bases, with 9 bases separating them.